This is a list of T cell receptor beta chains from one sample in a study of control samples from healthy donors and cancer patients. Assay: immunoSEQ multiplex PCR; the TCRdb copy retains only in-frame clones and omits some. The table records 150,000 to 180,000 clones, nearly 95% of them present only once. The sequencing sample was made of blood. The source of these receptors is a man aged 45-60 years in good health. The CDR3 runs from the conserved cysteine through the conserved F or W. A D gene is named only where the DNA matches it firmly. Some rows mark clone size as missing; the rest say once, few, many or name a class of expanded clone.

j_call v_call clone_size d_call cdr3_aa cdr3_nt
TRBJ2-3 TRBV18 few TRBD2 CASSGLAGGVTDTQYF TGTGCCAGCTCCGGACTAGCGGGAGGGGTCACAGATACGCAGTATTTT
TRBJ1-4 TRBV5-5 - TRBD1 CASSLWAGGLGNEKLFF TGTGCCAGCAGCTTGTGGGCAGGGGGCCTGGGTAATGAAAAACTGTTTTTT
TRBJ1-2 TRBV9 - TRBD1 CASSPGQGPYGYTF TGTGCCAGCAGCCCGGGACAGGGCCCCTATGGCTACACCTTC
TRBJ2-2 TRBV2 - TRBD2 CASSERERNTGELFF TGTGCCAGCAGTGAGCGGGAGCGAAACACCGGGGAGCTGTTTTTT
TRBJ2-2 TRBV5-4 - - CASSQGPINTGELFF TGTGCCAGCAGCCAGGGACCGATCAACACCGGGGAGCTGTTTTTT
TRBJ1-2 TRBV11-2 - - CASSLEGRGRGYTF TGTGCCAGCAGCTTAGAGGGCAGGGGAAGGGGCTACACCTTC
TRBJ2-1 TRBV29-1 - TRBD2 CSVREWSNEQFF TGCAGCGTGCGGGAGTGGTCTAATGAGCAGTTCTTC
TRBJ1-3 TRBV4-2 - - CASSQEVTGAVNTIYF TGTGCCAGCAGCCAAGAGGTTACGGGGGCGGTAAACACCATATATTTT
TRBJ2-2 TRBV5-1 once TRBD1 CASSLATGDTGELFF TGCGCCAGCAGCTTGGCCACAGGGGACACCGGGGAGCTGTTTTTT
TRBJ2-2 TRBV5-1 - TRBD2 CASSLLGLAGQTGELFF TGCGCCAGCAGCTTACTTGGGCTAGCGGGACAAACCGGGGAGCTGTTTTTT
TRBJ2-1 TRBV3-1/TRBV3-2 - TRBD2 CASSESSGRALNEQFF TGTGCCAGCAGCGAATCTAGCGGGAGGGCCCTCAATGAGCAGTTCTTC
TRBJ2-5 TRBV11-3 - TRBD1 CASSTKGQEETQYF TGTGCCAGCAGCACCAAGGGACAGGAGGAGACCCAGTACTTC
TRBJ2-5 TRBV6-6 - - CASSRGGAGGQETQYF TGTGCCAGCAGCCGCGGCGGGGCAGGGGGCCAAGAGACCCAGTACTTC
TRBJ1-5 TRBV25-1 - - CASSESGQGNQPQHF TGTGCCAGCAGTGAATCGGGGCAGGGAAATCAGCCCCAGCATTTT
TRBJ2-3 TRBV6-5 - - CASSPPGADRDTQYF TGTGCCAGCAGTCCTCCGGGGGCAGATAGAGATACGCAGTATTTT
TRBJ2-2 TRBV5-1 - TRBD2 CASSSPGLAGGGTGELFF TGCGCCAGCAGCTCTCCGGGACTAGCGGGAGGAGGCACCGGGGAGCTGTTTTTT
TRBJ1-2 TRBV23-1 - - CASSRGADLLNYGYTF TGCGCCAGCAGTCGCGGGGCCGACCTTCTTAACTATGGCTACACCTTC
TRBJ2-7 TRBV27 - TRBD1 CASSLSLDRASYEQYF TGTGCCAGCAGTTTATCGTTGGACAGGGCAAGCTACGAGCAGTACTTC
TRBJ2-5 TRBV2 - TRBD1 CASSEGTGTRETQYF TGTGCCAGCAGTGAAGGGACAGGGACGCGGGAGACCCAGTACTTC
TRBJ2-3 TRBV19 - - CASSRFGTDTQYF TGTGCCAGTAGTAGATTCGGCACAGATACGCAGTATTTT
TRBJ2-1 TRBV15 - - CATSRDTGPYNEQFF TGTGCCACCAGCAGAGACACGGGCCCCTACAATGAGCAGTTCTTC
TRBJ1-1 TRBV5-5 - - CASSFRFQMNTEAFF TGTGCCAGCAGCTTTCGTTTCCAGATGAACACTGAAGCTTTCTTT
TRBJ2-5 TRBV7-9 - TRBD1 CASSLGQGKETQYF TGTGCCAGCAGCCTCGGACAGGGCAAAGAGACCCAGTACTTC
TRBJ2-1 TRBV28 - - CASWARSYNEQFF TGTGCCAGCTGGGCACGGTCCTACAATGAGCAGTTCTTC
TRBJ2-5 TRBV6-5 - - CASKRTRSPWETQYF TGTGCCAGCAAGAGGACGCGGAGTCCCTGGGAGACCCAGTACTTC
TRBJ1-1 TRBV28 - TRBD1 CASSLRAGTGGTEAFF TGTGCCAGCAGTTTAAGGGCCGGGACAGGGGGCACTGAAGCTTTCTTT
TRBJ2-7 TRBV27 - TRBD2 CASSLREGYEQYF TGTGCCAGCAGTTTACGGGAGGGGTACGAGCAGTACTTC
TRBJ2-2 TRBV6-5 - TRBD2 CASDLAGSTGELFF TGTGCCAGTGACCTAGCGGGATCCACCGGGGAGCTGTTTTTT
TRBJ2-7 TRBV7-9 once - CASSLELYEQYF TGTGCCAGCAGCTTAGAGCTCTACGAGCAGTACTTC
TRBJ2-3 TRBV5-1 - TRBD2 CASSSWTSGTDTQYF TGCGCCAGCAGCTCTTGGACTAGCGGGACAGATACGCAGTATTTT
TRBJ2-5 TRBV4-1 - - CASSQSRRGETQYF TGCGCCAGCAGCCAAAGCCGCAGGGGAGAGACCCAGTACTTC
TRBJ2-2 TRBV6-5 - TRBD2 CAIETSGNWELFF TGTGCCATCGAGACTAGCGGGAATTGGGAGCTGTTTTTT
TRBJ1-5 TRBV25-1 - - CASSEFGLEQPQHF TGTGCCAGCAGTGAATTTGGGTTAGAACAGCCCCAGCATTTT
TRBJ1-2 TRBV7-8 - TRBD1 CASSSRDSSYGYTF TGTGCCAGCAGCTCGAGGGACAGCAGTTATGGCTACACCTTC
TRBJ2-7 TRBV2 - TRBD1 CASSGEQGVSYEQYF TGTGCCAGCAGTGGTGAACAGGGGGTATCCTACGAGCAGTACTTC
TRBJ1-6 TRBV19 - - CATATVSYNSPLHF TGTGCCACCGCGACGGTCTCCTATAATTCACCCCTCCACTTT
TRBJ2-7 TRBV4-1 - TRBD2 CASSETSRSYEQYF TGCGCCAGCAGCGAGACTAGCCGCTCCTACGAGCAGTACTTC
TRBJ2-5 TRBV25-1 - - CASSEAGALGETQYF TGTGCCAGCAGTGAAGCAGGGGCGCTAGGAGAGACCCAGTACTTC
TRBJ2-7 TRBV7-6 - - CASSPGSAYEQYF TGTGCCAGCAGCCCCGGCTCAGCCTACGAGCAGTACTTC
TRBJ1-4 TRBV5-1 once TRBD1 CASSLEGTENEKLFF TGCGCCAGCAGCTTGGAAGGGACAGAGAATGAAAAACTGTTTTTT
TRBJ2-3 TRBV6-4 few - CASSVEGSGDTQYF TGTGCCAGCAGTGTTGAGGGAAGCGGAGATACGCAGTATTTT
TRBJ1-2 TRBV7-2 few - CASSARGDTYGYTF TGTGCCAGCAGCGCTCGAGGGGACACCTATGGCTACACCTTC
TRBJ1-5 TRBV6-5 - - CASGISNQPQHF TGTGCCAGCGGGATTAGCAATCAGCCCCAGCATTTT
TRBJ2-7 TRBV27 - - CASSLVPKTYEQYF TGTGCCAGCAGTTTAGTGCCGAAAACCTACGAGCAGTACTTC
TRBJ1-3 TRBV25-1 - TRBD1 CASSYPLGQGTGNTIYF TGTGCCAGCAGTTACCCTTTGGGACAGGGTACAGGAAACACCATATATTTT
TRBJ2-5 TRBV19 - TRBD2 CASSMRLAGVETQYF TGTGCCAGTAGTATGAGGCTAGCGGGAGTAGAGACCCAGTACTTC
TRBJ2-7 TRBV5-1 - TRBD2 CASSFIAGADEQYF TGCGCCAGCAGCTTTATAGCGGGAGCAGATGAGCAGTACTTC
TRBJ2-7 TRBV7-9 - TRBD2 CASSKRSGSYEQYF TGTGCCAGCAGCAAACGGAGCGGGAGCTACGAGCAGTACTTC
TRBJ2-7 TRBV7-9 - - CASSLAASYEQYF TGTGCCAGCAGCTTAGCTGCCAGCTACGAGCAGTACTTC
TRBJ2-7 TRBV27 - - CASSWDAESYEQYF TGTGCCAGCAGCTGGGATGCAGAATCCTACGAGCAGTACTTC
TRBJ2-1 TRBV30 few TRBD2 CACHRLAGGNEQFF TGTGCCTGTCATAGGCTAGCGGGAGGTAATGAGCAGTTCTTC
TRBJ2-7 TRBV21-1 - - CASSTSMVTGPYEQYF TGTGCCAGCAGCACGTCGATGGTGACAGGGCCCTACGAGCAGTACTTC
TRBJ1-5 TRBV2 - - CASSYRHSNQPQHF TGTGCCAGCAGTTACAGACATAGCAATCAGCCCCAGCATTTT
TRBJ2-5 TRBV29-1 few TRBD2 CSVGGVQGGQETQYF TGCAGCGTTGGCGGGGTCCAGGGAGGGCAAGAGACCCAGTACTTC
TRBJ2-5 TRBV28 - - CASSLGSGETQYF TGTGCCAGCAGTTTAGGGAGTGGAGAGACCCAGTACTTC
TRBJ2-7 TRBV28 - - CASRSDGRTYEQYF TGTGCCAGCAGATCTGACGGGAGAACCTACGAGCAGTACTTC
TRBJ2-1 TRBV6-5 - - CASRPGGLNNEQFF TGTGCCAGCAGGCCCGGGGGACTCAACAATGAGCAGTTCTTC